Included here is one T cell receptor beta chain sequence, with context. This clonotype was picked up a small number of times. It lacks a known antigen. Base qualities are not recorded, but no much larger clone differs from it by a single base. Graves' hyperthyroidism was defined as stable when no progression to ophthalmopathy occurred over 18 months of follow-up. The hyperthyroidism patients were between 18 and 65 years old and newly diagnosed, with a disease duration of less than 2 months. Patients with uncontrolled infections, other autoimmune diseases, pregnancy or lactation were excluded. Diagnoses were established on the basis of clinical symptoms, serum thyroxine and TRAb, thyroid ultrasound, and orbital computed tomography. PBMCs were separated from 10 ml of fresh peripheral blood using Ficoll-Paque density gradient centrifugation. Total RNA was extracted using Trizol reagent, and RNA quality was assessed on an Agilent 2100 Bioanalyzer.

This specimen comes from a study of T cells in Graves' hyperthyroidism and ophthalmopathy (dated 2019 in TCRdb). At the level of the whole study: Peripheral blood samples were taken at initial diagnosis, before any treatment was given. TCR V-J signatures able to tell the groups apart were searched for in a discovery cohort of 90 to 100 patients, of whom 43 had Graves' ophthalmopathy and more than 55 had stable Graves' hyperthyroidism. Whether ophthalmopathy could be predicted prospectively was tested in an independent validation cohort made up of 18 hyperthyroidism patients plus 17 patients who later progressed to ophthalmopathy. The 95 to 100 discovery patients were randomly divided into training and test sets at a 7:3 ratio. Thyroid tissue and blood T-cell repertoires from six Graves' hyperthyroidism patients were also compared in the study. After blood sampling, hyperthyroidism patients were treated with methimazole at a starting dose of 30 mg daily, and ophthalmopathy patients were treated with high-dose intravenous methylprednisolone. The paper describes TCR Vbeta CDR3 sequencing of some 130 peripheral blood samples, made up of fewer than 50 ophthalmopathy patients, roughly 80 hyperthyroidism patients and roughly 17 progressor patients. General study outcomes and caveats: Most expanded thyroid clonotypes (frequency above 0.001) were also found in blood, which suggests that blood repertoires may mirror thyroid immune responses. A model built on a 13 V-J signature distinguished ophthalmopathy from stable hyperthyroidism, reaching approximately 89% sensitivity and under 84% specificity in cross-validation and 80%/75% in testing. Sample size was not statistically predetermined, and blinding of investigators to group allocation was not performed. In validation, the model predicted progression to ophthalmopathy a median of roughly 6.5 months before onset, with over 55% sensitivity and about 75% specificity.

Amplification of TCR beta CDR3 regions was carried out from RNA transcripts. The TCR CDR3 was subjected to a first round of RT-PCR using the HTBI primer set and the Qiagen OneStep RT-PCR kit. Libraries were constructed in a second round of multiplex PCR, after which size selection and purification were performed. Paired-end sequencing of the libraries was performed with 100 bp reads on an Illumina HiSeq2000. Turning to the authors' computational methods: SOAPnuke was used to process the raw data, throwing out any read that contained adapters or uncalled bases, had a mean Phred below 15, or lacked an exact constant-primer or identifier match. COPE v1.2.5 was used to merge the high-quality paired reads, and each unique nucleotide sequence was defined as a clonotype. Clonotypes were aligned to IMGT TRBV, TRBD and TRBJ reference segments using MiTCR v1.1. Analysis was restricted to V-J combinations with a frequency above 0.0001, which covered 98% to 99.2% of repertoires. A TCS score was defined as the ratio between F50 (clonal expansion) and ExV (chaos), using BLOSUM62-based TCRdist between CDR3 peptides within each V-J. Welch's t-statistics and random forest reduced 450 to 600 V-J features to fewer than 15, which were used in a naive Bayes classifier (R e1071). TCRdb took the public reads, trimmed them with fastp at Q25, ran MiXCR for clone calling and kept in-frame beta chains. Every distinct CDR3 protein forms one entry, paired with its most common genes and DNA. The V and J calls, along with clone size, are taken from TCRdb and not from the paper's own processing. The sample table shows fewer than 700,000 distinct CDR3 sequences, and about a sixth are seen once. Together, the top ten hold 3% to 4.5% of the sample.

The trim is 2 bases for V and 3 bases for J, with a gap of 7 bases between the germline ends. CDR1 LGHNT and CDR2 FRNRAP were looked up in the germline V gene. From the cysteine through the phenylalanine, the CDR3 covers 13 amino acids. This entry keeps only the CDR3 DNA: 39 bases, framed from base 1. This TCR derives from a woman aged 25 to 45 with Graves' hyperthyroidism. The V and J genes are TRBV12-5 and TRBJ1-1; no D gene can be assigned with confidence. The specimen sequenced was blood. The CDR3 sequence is CASGLRQDTEAFF. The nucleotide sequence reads TGTGCTAGTGGTTTGAGGCAGGACACTGAAGCTTTCTTT. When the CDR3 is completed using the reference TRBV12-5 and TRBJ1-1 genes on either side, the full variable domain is DARVTQTPRHKVTEMGQEVTMRCQPILGHNTVFWYRQTMMQGLELLAYFRNRAPLDDSGMPKDRFSAEMPDATLATLKIQPSEPRDSAVYFCASGLRQDTEAFFGQGTRLTVV.